These T cell receptor beta chains were read from a single sample in a study of blood T cell repertoires in COVID-19. Repertoires were generated with immunoSEQ multiplex PCR, while TCRdb's copy carries only in-frame clones and drops some. The table records around 250,000 clones, over 70% of them present only once. Sequenced sample: PBMCs or T cells enriched from blood (not recorded which). Receptors were obtained from a woman in her 40s who had been exposed to COVID-19. The CDR3 runs from the conserved cysteine through the conserved F or W. A D gene is named only where the DNA matches it firmly. Clone size is given for some rows only: seen once, a few or many times, or a class if the clone is expanded.

clone size	CDR3 length	D gene	V gene	J gene	CDR3 protein	CDR3 DNA
-	15	TRBD1	TRBV28	TRBJ2-2	CASSRYDRAGGELFF	TGTGCCAGCAGCCGCTACGACAGGGCGGGCGGGGAGCTGTTTTTT
once	13	-	TRBV19	TRBJ2-1	CASSIGAGDEQFF	TGTGCCAGTAGTATAGGGGCGGGTGATGAGCAGTTCTTC
few	14	-	TRBV5-4	TRBJ2-7	CASSLTENPYEQYF	TGTGCCAGCAGCTTGACAGAAAACCCCTACGAGCAGTACTTC
-	11	-	TRBV6-5	TRBJ1-2	CASSSSYGYTF	TGTGCCAGCAGCTCCTCCTATGGCTACACCTTC
-	15	TRBD1	TRBV4-3	TRBJ1-4	CASSHTGGWDEKLFF	TGCGCCAGCAGCCACACAGGGGGTTGGGATGAAAAACTGTTTTTT
-	15	-	TRBV7-2	TRBJ2-3	CASSSRAVSVDTQYF	TGTGCCAGCAGCTCCAGGGCGGTGTCAGTGGATACGCAGTATTTT
-	15	-	TRBV5-1	TRBJ1-4	CASSFGASTNEKLFF	TGCGCCAGCAGCTTTGGGGCTTCAACTAATGAAAAACTGTTTTTT
-	14	TRBD2	TRBV24-1	TRBJ2-3	CATSLAGLRDTQYF	TGTGCCACCAGTCTAGCGGGTTTGAGAGATACGCAGTATTTT
-	18	-	TRBV10-1	TRBJ1-4	CASRGSATPFATNEKLFF	TGCGCCAGCAGGGGGAGCGCAACCCCCTTTGCAACTAATGAAAAACTGTTTTTT
-	13	-	TRBV18	TRBJ1-2	CASSPSAGYGYTF	TGTGCCAGCTCACCATCCGCCGGCTATGGCTACACCTTC
-	18	TRBD2	TRBV6-4	TRBJ2-3	CASSDTTSGGAHTAAQYF	TGTGCCAGCAGTGACACTACTAGCGGGGGGGCCCATACAGCTGCGCAGTATTTT
-	13	-	TRBV5-6	TRBJ2-1	CASSTGIYNEQFF	TGTGCCAGCAGCACCGGGATCTACAATGAGCAGTTCTTC
-	15	TRBD1	TRBV7-2	TRBJ1-6	CASSLIRDRNSPLHF	TGTGCCAGCAGCCTTATCCGGGACAGAAATTCACCCCTCCACTTT
-	15	-	TRBV7-2	TRBJ1-1	CASSLMGAGATEAFF	TGTGCCAGCAGCTTAATGGGGGCGGGAGCGACTGAAGCTTTCTTT
-	14	-	TRBV19	TRBJ2-2	CASSPPGFAGELFF	TGTGCCAGTAGCCCCCCAGGGTTCGCCGGGGAGCTGTTTTTT
-	12	TRBD1	TRBV6-5	TRBJ1-1	CASNQDRGRAFF	TGTGCCAGCAACCAAGACAGGGGGCGAGCTTTCTTT
-	15	-	TRBV5-1	TRBJ1-5	CASSLTGGGEGPQHF	TGCGCCAGCAGCTTGACAGGTGGGGGGGAGGGACCCCAGCATTTT
-	14	TRBD1	TRBV2	TRBJ1-3	CASTSQGVGNTIYF	TGTGCCAGCACCTCCCAGGGGGTCGGAAACACCATATATTTT
-	14	-	TRBV28	TRBJ2-1	CASLSPGAYNEQFF	TGTGCCAGCTTATCCCCGGGAGCCTACAATGAGCAGTTCTTC
-	14	-	TRBV5-1	TRBJ2-2	CASSFALNTGELFF	TGTGCCAGCAGCTTTGCACTGAACACCGGGGAGCTGTTTTTT
-	15	-	TRBV11-2	TRBJ2-3	CASSLGGGAGDTQYF	TGTGCCAGCAGCTTAGGTGGGGGGGCTGGAGATACGCAGTATTTT
-	15	-	TRBV19	TRBJ1-1	CASSPWTVMNTEAFF	TGTGCCAGTAGTCCCTGGACAGTTATGAACACTGAAGCTTTCTTT
-	11	-	TRBV5-6	TRBJ2-7	CASSLTYEQYF	TGTGCCAGCAGCCTTACTTACGAGCAGTACTTC
-	13	TRBD1	TRBV5-4	TRBJ2-7	CASGQGAQYEQYF	TGTGCCAGCGGCCAGGGGGCTCAGTACGAGCAGTACTTC
-	16	-	TRBV10-3	TRBJ2-1	CAISESGGLGENEQFF	TGTGCCATCAGTGAGTCGGGGGGACTGGGGGAGAATGAGCAGTTCTTC
-	16	-	TRBV30	TRBJ2-2	CAWTSPWGGAVGELFF	TGTGCCTGGACGTCTCCCTGGGGGGGCGCGGTCGGGGAGCTGTTTTTT
-	17	TRBD2	TRBV11-2	TRBJ2-3	CASSLAGTSGGLDTQYF	TGTGCCAGCAGTCTCGCGGGGACTAGCGGGGGGCTGGATACGCAGTATTTT
once	14	-	TRBV5-1	TRBJ2-3	CASSHSGDPDTQYF	TGTGCCAGCAGCCACTCGGGAGACCCGGATACGCAGTATTTT
-	13	-	TRBV6-5	TRBJ1-4	CASRDRSNEKLFF	TGTGCCAGCAGGGACAGATCTAATGAAAAACTGTTTTTT
-	17	-	TRBV7-3	TRBJ2-6	CASSLNARQTGANVLTF	TGTGCCAGCAGCTTAAACGCGCGGCAGACTGGGGCCAACGTCCTGACTTTC
-	22	TRBD2	TRBV28	TRBJ2-3	CASSPEPRTSGGARLPADTQYF	TGTGCCAGCAGTCCCGAACCCAGGACTAGCGGGGGGGCCCGTCTTCCCGCAGATACGCAGTATTTT
-	12	TRBD2	TRBV6-5	TRBJ2-7	CASTSTSGGQYF	TGTGCCAGTACCTCGACTAGCGGGGGGCAGTACTTC
-	13	-	TRBV28	TRBJ1-2	CASSLPRRAGYTF	TGTGCCAGCAGTTTACCCAGGAGGGCCGGCTACACCTTC
-	16	-	TRBV6-2/TRBV6-3	TRBJ2-3	CASSPPLTEITDTQYF	TGTGCCAGCAGCCCCCCCCTTACAGAAATCACAGATACGCAGTATTTT
once	16	-	TRBV14	TRBJ1-2	CASSQDITGLNGGYTF	TGTGCCAGCAGCCAAGACATAACAGGGCTTAACGGGGGCTACACCTTC
-	14	-	TRBV2	TRBJ1-6	CATKTESYNSPLHF	TGTGCCACCAAGACAGAATCCTATAATTCACCCCTCCACTTT
-	14	TRBD2	TRBV30	TRBJ2-2	CAWTAGGKGGELFF	TGTGCCTGGACCGCGGGGGGGAAGGGCGGGGAGCTGTTTTTT
-	16	TRBD1	TRBV11-2	TRBJ2-7	CASSLVPTGLAYEQYF	TGTGCCAGCAGCTTAGTCCCGACAGGGCTCGCCTACGAGCAGTACTTC
-	11	-	TRBV10-3	TRBJ1-1	CAISETGWAFF	TGTGCCATCAGTGAGACAGGGTGGGCTTTCTTT
-	15	-	TRBV3-1/TRBV3-2	TRBJ1-4	CASSLRAGVNEKLFF	TGTGCCAGCAGCCTCCGGGCAGGGGTGAATGAAAAACTGTTTTTT
-	12	-	TRBV19	TRBJ1-1	CASSKKNTEAFF	TGTGCCAGTAGCAAAAAGAACACTGAAGCTTTCTTT
-	12	TRBD1	TRBV29-1	TRBJ1-1	CSVDRGNTEAFF	TGCAGCGTCGACAGGGGGAACACTGAAGCTTTCTTT
few	16	TRBD2	TRBV7-3	TRBJ2-1	CASSLMGGSIRNEQFF	TGTGCCAGCAGCTTAATGGGGGGGAGTATTCGCAATGAGCAGTTCTTC
-	15	-	TRBV4-3	TRBJ1-1	CASSPTRPMNTEAFF	TGCGCCAGCAGCCCAACGAGGCCTATGAACACTGAAGCTTTCTTT
-	16	TRBD1	TRBV9	TRBJ1-5	CASSVAAGGFNQPQHF	TGTGCCAGCAGCGTAGCGGCAGGGGGCTTCAATCAGCCCCAGCATTTT